A selection of T cell receptor beta chains follows, all from one sample in a study of T-cell reconstitution after alpha-beta-depleted transplantation in children. TCRdb reanalysed the PCR reads using MiXCR and keeps one entry per CDR3 protein. The sample lists about 240,000 distinct CDR3 sequences, roughly 24% occurring once. Material: PBMCs, obtained before TCRalphabeta/CD19-depleted stem cell transplant. The receptors shown here come from a girl aged 2-10 years with Fanconi anemia, due to receive a stem cell transplant. The CDR3 runs from the conserved cysteine through the conserved F or W. The D gene is left open where the match is weak. Clone size, where shown, is once, few, many, or a class for clones that have expanded.

CSVAGNRYEQYF,TGCAGCGTTGCTGGGAATCGGTACGAGCAGTACTTC,TRBJ2-7,.,TRBV29-1,12,.
CASSFGVTTSYEQYF,TGTGCCAGCAGTTTTGGGGTAACAACCTCCTACGAGCAGTACTTC,TRBJ2-7,.,TRBV27,15,.
CASSLAPSSGRIPYNEQFF,TGTGCCAGCAGTTTAGCCCCTTCTAGCGGGAGGATCCCCTACAATGAGCAGTTCTTC,TRBJ2-1,.,TRBV12-3/TRBV12-4,19,TRBD2
CASSLELGEDTQYF,TGTGCCAGCAGCTTAGAGCTCGGGGAAGATACGCAGTATTTT,TRBJ2-3,.,TRBV7-9,14,.
CSALIGQTQYF,TGCAGTGCTCTTATCGGCCAGACCCAGTACTTC,TRBJ2-5,.,TRBV20-1,11,.
CASSSTISASGWHSYEQYF,TGTGCCAGCAGTTCCACCATTTCCGCTAGCGGGTGGCACTCCTACGAGCAGTACTTC,TRBJ2-7,many,TRBV28,19,TRBD2
CATSGSRGTGTYEQYF,TGTGCCACCAGTGGGTCTCGCGGGACAGGGACCTACGAGCAGTACTTC,TRBJ2-7,many,TRBV24-1,16,TRBD1
CSARPLLAGGYEQYF,TGCAGTGCTAGGCCCCTACTGGCGGGGGGTTACGAGCAGTACTTC,TRBJ2-7,many,TRBV20-1,15,TRBD2
CSALLAQGRNYGYTF,TGCAGTGCTCTCTTGGCACAGGGGCGAAACTATGGCTACACCTTC,TRBJ1-2,few,TRBV20-1,15,TRBD1
CANYYEQYF,TGTGCCAACTATTACGAGCAGTACTTC,TRBJ2-7,few,TRBV21-1,9,.
CASSRTGIFGVNTEAFF,TGTGCCAGCAGCCGGACAGGGATATTTGGGGTGAACACTGAAGCTTTCTTT,TRBJ1-1,many,TRBV5-6,17,TRBD1
CASSRQGEDEQYF,TGTGCCAGCTCACGACAGGGGGAGGACGAGCAGTACTTC,TRBJ2-7,.,TRBV18,13,TRBD1
CSALTSGVSYNEQFF,TGCAGTGCCCTGACTAGCGGGGTTTCCTACAATGAGCAGTTCTTC,TRBJ2-1,.,TRBV20-1,15,TRBD2
CSATTGAYGYTF,TGCAGTGCTACCACAGGGGCTTATGGCTACACCTTC,TRBJ1-2,many,TRBV20-1,12,TRBD1
CASSLAGIRTDTQYF,TGCGCCAGCAGCTTGGCTGGGATCCGTACAGATACGCAGTATTTT,TRBJ2-3,many,TRBV5-1,15,.
CSVRDRGYYEQYF,TGCAGCGTTAGGGACAGGGGCTACTACGAGCAGTACTTC,TRBJ2-7,many,TRBV29-1,13,TRBD1
CASSLERASGRTYEQYF,TGTGCCAGCAGCTTAGAACGAGCTAGCGGGAGGACCTACGAGCAGTACTTC,TRBJ2-7,.,TRBV7-6,17,TRBD2
CSAVDRGYGYTF,TGCAGTGCCGTTGACAGGGGCTATGGCTACACCTTC,TRBJ1-2,many,TRBV20-1,12,TRBD1
CAITGGLNTEAFF,TGTGCCATCACGGGGGGATTGAACACTGAAGCTTTCTTT,TRBJ1-1,many,TRBV10-3,13,.
CSASSGRSYGYTF,TGCAGTGCTAGTTCGGGACGGTCCTATGGCTACACCTTC,TRBJ1-2,.,TRBV20-1,13,.
CASSGQTYEQYF,TGCGCCAGCAGTGGTCAAACCTACGAGCAGTACTTC,TRBJ2-7,many,TRBV5-1,12,.
CASSQDLGRVSYNEQFF,TGTGCCAGCAGCCAAGATCTGGGCAGGGTCTCCTACAATGAGCAGTTCTTC,TRBJ2-1,.,TRBV3-1,17,.
CSVEPDLREDTIYF,TGCAGCGTTGAACCCGACCTCAGGGAGGACACCATATATTTT,TRBJ1-3,many,TRBV29-1,14,.
CASRTMTTSNEQFF,TGTGCCAGCAGAACAATGACGACCTCCAATGAGCAGTTCTTC,TRBJ2-1,.,TRBV6-1,14,.
CASSGGWEQYF,TGTGCCAGCAGTGGGGGTTGGGAGCAGTACTTC,TRBJ2-7,.,TRBV6-5,11,.
CASSLVGNNYNEQFF,TGCGCCAGCAGCCTTGTAGGGAACAACTACAATGAGCAGTTCTTC,TRBJ2-1,.,TRBV10-1,15,.
CASSKLAGEGYEQFF,TGTGCCAGCAGCAAATTAGCGGGAGAGGGGTATGAGCAGTTCTTC,TRBJ2-1,few,TRBV12-3/TRBV12-4,15,TRBD2